What follows are 32 T cell receptor beta chains derived from one specimen sequenced in a study of shared clonotypes between healthy human individuals. Assay used: immunoSEQ multiplex PCR; TCRdb lists only in-frame clones, some missing. The sample includes approximately 940,000 clones, 70% to 85% of them seen just once. The specimen sequenced was memory CD4+ T cells sorted from blood. Noted subset: CD45RA-negative fraction. All receptors come from a man aged 18-30 years in good health.

V gene TRBV30 combines with J gene TRBJ2-4, with a weak D call TRBD2 (5 bases). This CDR3 region has 14 residues. The germline CDR1 and CDR2 sequences are GTSNPN and SVGIG (reference sequence). Trimming stripped 1 base from V and 6 bases from J, with 13 bases between. CDR3 sequence (DNA): TGTGCCTGGAGTGGGGTCTCTCGGGGAAACATTCAGTACTTC. Amino acid sequence: CAWSGVSRGNIQYF.

The J gene is TRBJ2-1, the V gene TRBV7-2; D gene ambiguous. Germline-derived CDR1 and CDR2 are SGHTA and FQGNSA. This CDR3 contains 12 residues. Trimming took off 6 bases at V and 12 bases at J, with 15 bases between the two ends. This chain's CDR3 is CASRPNAGGQFF. Written as DNA, the CDR3 is TGTGCCAGCAGGCCCAACGCCGGCGGGCAGTTCTTC.

The V call is TRBV28, the J call TRBJ1-5; possibly TRBD1 for D (6 bases). Germline V CDR1 and CDR2: MDHEN, SYDVKM. The CDR3 totals 13 residues. V lost 7 bases and J lost 6, with 13 bases in between. CDR3 sequence (DNA): TGTGCCAGCAAAGGGGGAGCCCGTCAGCCCCAGCATTTT. Its protein is CASKGGARQPQHF.

This clone was seen only a few times. This may be a read error: a much more frequent sequence differs by one nucleotide. Other DNA variants within this sample encode the same CDR3. This chain connects TRBV7-9 to TRBJ2-3; D remains ambiguous. Trimming took 1 base from V and 2 from J, leaving 7 bases between them. Germline V gene data show CDR1 as SEHNR and CDR2 as FQNEAQ (reference sequence). The CDR3 spans 14 residues. CDR3 in DNA: TGTGCCAGCAGCTTAGAAGGGATCACAGATACGCAGTATTTT. Translated, it gives CASSLEGITDTQYF.

The J gene is TRBJ1-6, the V gene TRBV25-1, with D hard to call. The germline V gene encodes CDR1 MGHDK and CDR2 SYGVNS. V dropped 6 bases and J dropped 5 bases, with 11 bases sitting between them. This CDR3 region has 14 residues. CDR3 amino acids: CASSFLRDNSPLHF. CDR3 in DNA: TGTGCCAGCAGCTTTCTACGGGATAATTCACCCCTCCACTTT. Full variable domain (remainder filled in from reference TRBV25-1 and TRBJ1-6): EADIYQTPRYLVIGTGKKITLECSQTMGHDKMYWYQQDPGMELHLIHYSYGVNSTEKGDLSSESTVSRIRTEHFPLTLESARPSHTSQYLCASSFLRDNSPLHFGNGTRLTVT.

As to this clone: The identical CDR3 is also encoded by other nucleotide sequences in the sample. The V and J genes are TRBV30 and TRBJ1-2, with D uncertain. The CDR3 has 12 residues. Germline CDR1 GTSNPN, CDR2 SVGIG (reference sequence). Trimming cost V 3 bases and J 4 bases, with 9 bases left between them. CDR3 sequence (DNA): TGTGCCTGGAGCGTAAGGCGCTATGGCTACACCTTC. Its protein product is CAWSVRRYGYTF.

Comment on this clone: The same CDR3 also results from other DNA sequences found in this sample. The chain is built from TRBV18 and TRBJ2-3, with a possible D match to TRBD1 (6 bases). From germline, CDR1 is KGHSH and CDR2 LQKENI. This CDR3 contains 15 residues. V lost 4 bases to trimming and J lost 0 bases, with 11 bases between them. The CDR3 nucleotides are TGTGCCAGCTCACTACAGGGAGCTAGCACAGATACGCAGTATTTT. This translates into CASSLQGASTDTQYF.

This chain uses TRBV28 with TRBJ2-5; TRBD2 might be the D (6 bases). V was pared by 5 bases and J by 5 bases, with 21 bases between. The CDR3 length is 16 residues. Germline CDR1 and CDR2: MDHEN and SYDVKM. The CDR3 DNA reads TGTGCCAGCAGTCCCCTCGTGAGACTAGAGGCCGAGACCCAGTACTTC. It codes for CASSPLVRLEAETQYF.

The chain combines TRBV9 with TRBJ2-3; D possibly corresponds to TRBD1 (6 bases). From germline, CDR1 is SGDLS and CDR2 YYNGEE. This CDR3 region has 15 residues. With 4 bases removed from V and 4 bases from J, the gap between germline ends came to 16 bases. The CDR3 sequence is CASSRQAVPPDTQYF. In nucleotides, the CDR3 is TGTGCCAGCAGCAGACAGGCGGTCCCTCCAGATACGCAGTATTTT.

In regard to this clone: Other DNA sequences within the sample encode an identical CDR3. The chain links TRBV6-5 to TRBJ1-1; 11 bases are shared with TRBD1. Trimming removed 0 bases from V and 4 bases from J; junction bases left unmatched: 1. The CDR3 runs to 15 residues. The V gene's germline CDR1 is MNHEY and CDR2 SVGAGI. CDR3 sequence (DNA): TGTGCCAGCAGTTACTCCGGGACAGGGGGCACTGAAGCTTTCTTT. It codes for CASSYSGTGGTEAFF.

The rearrangement uses TRBV30 and TRBJ2-3; no clear D gene. The CDR3 consists of 13 residues. Trimming cost V 2 bases and J 2 bases, with 8 bases left between them. Germline CDR1 and CDR2: GTSNPN and SVGIG (reference sequence). The CDR3 region is CAWSYGFTDTQYF. The DNA of the CDR3 is TGTGCCTGGAGTTACGGGTTCACAGATACGCAGTATTTT.

V gene TRBV4-1 combines with J gene TRBJ2-2; a weak D match, TRBD2 (5 bases). Per the germline V gene, CDR1 is MGHRA and CDR2 is YSYEKL. V was pared by 0 bases and J by 3 bases, with 14 bases between. CDR3 size: 17 residues. The CDR3 here is CASSQDAAGPYTGELFF. CDR3 sequence (DNA): TGCGCCAGCAGCCAAGATGCCGCGGGCCCCTACACCGGGGAGCTGTTTTTT.

With regard to this clone: Other DNA sequences from this sample encode an identical CDR3 as well. The V and J genes are TRBV12-5 and TRBJ2-3; 11 nucleotides agree with TRBD2. Germline lookup yields CDR1 LGHNT and CDR2 FRNRAP. Trimming removed 3 bases from V and 4 bases from J; junction bases left unmatched: 3. This CDR3 comprises 15 residues. For the CDR3, the DNA is TGTGCTAGTGGTTTATCTAGCGGGAGGTCAGATACGCAGTATTTT. It encodes CASGLSSGRSDTQYF.

This chain connects TRBV4-3 to TRBJ2-3; TRBD2 agrees at 8 bases. Germline V gene sequence: CDR1 LGHNA, CDR2 YSLEER. Trimming took 2 bases from V and 0 from J; bases not matched to a gene: 1. The CDR3 has 15 amino acids. CDR3 amino acids: CASSQQRGSTDTQYF. In DNA form, the CDR3 reads TGCGCCAGCAGCCAACAGCGGGGGAGCACAGATACGCAGTATTTT.

V gene TRBV5-1 combines with J gene TRBJ2-7; 11 bases map to TRBD2. The CDR3 totals 18 residues. Germline V gene sequence: CDR1 SGHRS, CDR2 YFSETQ. V lost 4 bases to trimming and J lost 2 bases; unmatched junction nucleotides: 14. The CDR3 reads CASSHLTSGTTLAYEQYF. In DNA, the CDR3 is TGCGCCAGCAGCCACTTGACTAGCGGGACTACCCTCGCCTACGAGCAGTACTTC.

The V gene is TRBV7-9, the J gene TRBJ1-4; TRBD1 matches 7 bases. J was trimmed by 8 bases and V by 5 bases; bases with no gene match: 11. This CDR3 contains 15 residues. Germline CDR1 reads SEHNR; CDR2 reads FQNEAQ (reference sequence). The CDR3, as DNA: TGTGCCAGCAGCCGACGGACAGGAGGGTCGGAAAAACTGTTTTTT. Its translation: CASSRRTGGSEKLFF.

CDR3 sequence reads: CASSFLPGSQETQYF. DNA of the CDR3: TGTGCCAGCAGCTTCCTTCCGGGATCCCAAGAGACCCAGTACTTC. The chain has TRBV6-5 and TRBJ2-5, with D tentatively TRBD2 (5 bases). The V and J ends lost 6 bases and 1 base respectively, with 15 bases between them. Per the germline V gene, CDR1 is MNHEY and CDR2 is SVGAGI. The CDR3 contains 15 residues.

The chain combines TRBV18 with TRBJ2-7, with 7 bases that match TRBD2. Trimming removed 2 bases from V and 4 bases from J; junction bases left unmatched: 11. The CDR3 has 16 residues. CDR1 is KGHSH, CDR2 LQKENI, per germline. The CDR3 nucleotides read TGTGCCAGCTCACCAGTGGTAGCGGGCATACATTACGAGCAGTACTTC. Its translation: CASSPVVAGIHYEQYF.

V gene TRBV2 combines with J gene TRBJ2-6, with 8 bases lining up with TRBD1. The germline V gene encodes CDR1 SNHLY and CDR2 FYNNEI. The CDR3 runs 15 residues. V lost 6 bases, J lost 1 base, and 2 bases stayed unmatched. CDR3 sequence: CASRDRASGANVLTF. CDR3 DNA sequence: TGTGCCAGCAGGGACAGGGCTTCTGGGGCCAACGTCCTGACTTTC.

Remarks on this clone: This sample includes further DNA sequences coding for the same CDR3. The J gene is TRBJ2-2, the V gene TRBV10-3; D is ambiguous. V was shortened by 0 bases and J by 5 bases, with 4 bases between the two germline ends. Germline V CDR1 and CDR2: ENHRY, SYGVKD. The CDR3 is 13 residues long. CDR3 in DNA: TGTGCCATCAGTGAGTCCGGGACCGGGGAGCTGTTTTTT. Translating gives CAISESGTGELFF.

The chain couples TRBV5-1 to TRBJ2-4; maybe TRBD1 (6 bases). The germline V gene encodes CDR1 SGHRS and CDR2 YFSETQ. The CDR3 length is 14 residues. V was shortened by 4 bases and J by 5 bases, with 13 bases between the two germline ends. CDR3 sequence (DNA): TGCGCCAGCAGCGTCAGGGGTAGTGAAAACATTCAGTACTTC. Residues: CASSVRGSENIQYF.

The chain joins TRBV15 to TRBJ1-1; 7 nucleotides agree with TRBD1. CDR1 and CDR2 from the germline V gene are LNHNV and YYDKDF (reference sequence). The V gene end was trimmed by 3 bases and the J gene end by 1 base; junction bases not matched to a gene: 2. This CDR3 is 14 amino acids long. The CDR3 coding sequence is TGTGCCACCAGCAGCCGACAGGGGAACACTGAAGCTTTCTTT. Translation gives CATSSRQGNTEAFF.

This chain connects TRBV28 to TRBJ2-7; a possible D gene is TRBD2 (6 bases). Germline lookup yields CDR1 MDHEN and CDR2 SYDVKM. Trimming stripped 2 bases from V and 6 bases from J, with 14 bases between. This CDR3 is 14 amino acids long. CDR3 residues: CASSLPLEGTEQYF. The CDR3 DNA reads TGTGCCAGCAGTTTACCCTTGGAGGGTACCGAGCAGTACTTC.

This clone appeared a few times. This rearrangement joins TRBV10-2 to TRBJ2-1, with 8 bases that match TRBD1. This CDR3 comprises 15 residues. V shed 6 bases and J 5 bases; nucleotides not matched to a gene: 9. The germline gives CDR1 WSHSY, CDR2 SAAADI. This CDR3 is CASRKQGAGDNEQFF. The CDR3 region has the DNA TGCGCCAGCAGGAAGCAGGGGGCAGGCGACAATGAGCAGTTCTTC.

The chain is built from TRBV21-1 and TRBJ1-1; the table's D call, TRBD1, has no DNA check behind it. TRBV21-1 is a pseudogene. CDR3 length: 14 residues. The CDR3 DNA reads TGTGCCAGCAGCAAAGTATGTAAGGGGACTGAAGCTTTCTTT. As protein: CASSKVCKGTEAFF.

To note about this clone: Additional DNA sequences in this sample encode the identical CDR3. The chain has TRBV10-3 and TRBJ2-6; D is unclear. The CDR3 is 14 residues long. Trimming stripped 4 bases from V and 1 base from J, with 5 bases between. CDR1 and CDR2 (germline): ENHRY, SYGVKD. The CDR3: CAISVSSGANVLTF. The CDR3 region has the DNA TGTGCCATCAGTGTATCTTCTGGGGCCAACGTCCTGACTTTC.

The V and J genes are TRBV5-6 and TRBJ2-2; D remains unclear. CDR3 length: 12 residues. Trimming shortened V by 4 bases and J by 5 bases, and 6 bases separated the two germline ends. Germline CDR1 reads SGHDT; CDR2 reads YYEEEE. The DNA for the CDR3 is TGTGCCAGCAGCCCCGCAACCGGGGAGCTGTTTTTT. Translation: CASSPATGELFF.

The J gene is TRBJ2-7, the V gene TRBV5-1; D is uncertain. CDR1 and CDR2 (germline): SGHRS, YFSETQ. Trimming removed 2 bases from V and 2 bases from J, with 14 bases in between. The CDR3 spans 15 residues. CDR3 protein: CASSFITGTAYEQYF. The CDR3 coding sequence is TGCGCCAGCAGCTTTATCACTGGCACCGCCTACGAGCAGTACTTC.

This clone was picked up one time. The chain uses TRBV15 and TRBJ1-4; TRBD1 is a possible D gene (5 bases). There are 13 residues in the CDR3. CDR1 and CDR2 from the germline V gene are LNHNV and YYDKDF (reference sequence). The V gene lost 1 base and the J gene lost 11 bases, with 11 bases spanning the gap. The CDR3 coding sequence is TGTGCCACCAGCAGAGGGGACGTTGGGAAACTGTTTTTT. It yields the protein CATSRGDVGKLFF.

V usage is TRBV25-1 and J usage is TRBJ1-6; tentatively, D is TRBD1 (6 bases). CDR1 MGHDK and CDR2 SYGVNS come from the germline V gene. The CDR3 is 13 amino acids. The V end was cut by 8 bases, the J end by 7 bases, with 12 bases between. The chain's CDR3 is CASQKTGNSPLHF. In DNA form, the CDR3 reads TGTGCCAGCCAGAAGACAGGCAATTCACCCCTCCACTTT.

The chain recombines TRBV7-9 with TRBJ2-5; D remains unclear. CDR3 length equals 16 residues. In germline, CDR1 is SEHNR, CDR2 FQNEAQ (reference sequence). V was shortened by 7 bases and J by 2 bases, with 20 bases between the two germline ends. The CDR3 coding sequence is TGTGCCAGCACCCTGCCCTTTGAGACTCAGCAAGAGACCCAGTACTTC. Amino acid sequence: CASTLPFETQQETQYF.

This chain uses TRBV9 with TRBJ2-1; weak D call: TRBD2 (7 bases). The V end was cut by 0 bases, the J end by 2 bases, with 12 bases between. Per germline, CDR1 SGDLS and CDR2 YYNGEE. The CDR3 length is 16 residues. CDR3 sequence: CASSVAGGGTYNEQFF. In DNA form, the CDR3 reads TGTGCCAGCAGCGTAGCTGGCGGGGGCACCTACAATGAGCAGTTCTTC.